Below are 8 T cell receptor beta chains sequenced from a single sample in a study of T cells in Graves' hyperthyroidism and ophthalmopathy. Amplified regions were TCR beta CDR3 sequences from RNA transcripts. Carried out on the TCR CDR3, a first-round RT-PCR used the HTBI primer set. TCRdb used MiXCR to reprocess the multiplex PCR reads, holding one entry per CDR3 protein. The sample has over 350,000 distinct CDR3 sequences, about 18% seen once. The sequencing sample was made of blood. These receptor sequences come from a man younger than 35 with Graves' ophthalmopathy.

This clonotype was detected many times. The chain is built from TRBV12-3 or TRBV12-4 and TRBJ2-1; possible D gene TRBD2, 5 bases. V was pared by 6 bases and J by 0 bases, with 12 bases between. The CDR3 runs to 15 residues. The CDR3 loop is CASSLRESSYNEQFF. CDR3 nucleotide sequence: TGTGCCAGCAGCCTAAGGGAGAGCTCCTACAATGAGCAGTTCTTC.

By frequency in the sample, this clonotype is medium-sized. The chain links TRBV2 to TRBJ1-2; 9 nucleotides agree with TRBD1. Germline-derived CDR1 and CDR2 are SNHLY and FYNNEI. The CDR3 is made up of 12 amino acids. Trimming took 7 bases from V and 10 from J; bases not matched to a gene: 7. The CDR3 DNA follows: TGTGCCAGCAACGGGGACAGGGTTGTCTACACCTTC. Protein sequence: CASNGDRVVYTF.

This clonotype was seen many times. The rearrangement uses TRBV7-6 and TRBJ2-7; either TRBD1 or TRBD2 may supply D (5 bases each). V shed 5 bases and J shed 7 bases, with 15 bases lying between them. The CDR3 has 13 residues. Germline V gene data show CDR1 as SGHVS and CDR2 as FNYEAQ. The CDR3 here is CASSPLGPGEQYF. The CDR3 coding sequence is TGTGCCAGCAGCCCCCTGGGACCGGGGGAGCAGTACTTC.

Only a few counts were recorded for this clonotype. This chain uses TRBV14 with TRBJ1-2; D may be TRBD1 (6 bases). The CDR3 runs 13 residues. Trimming removed 2 bases at V and 5 bases at J, with 9 bases between. Germline loops: CDR1 SGHDN, CDR2 FVKESK. As DNA, the CDR3 is TGTGCCAGCAGCCAAAGGCAGGGGTATGGCTACACCTTC. Its translation is CASSQRQGYGYTF.

This clonotype came up many times. The CDR3: CASIMGGFTDTQYF. The CDR3 DNA is TGTGCCAGCATAATGGGGGGTTTCACAGATACGCAGTATTTT. The V call is TRBV28, the J call TRBJ2-3; a weak D match, TRBD2 (6 bases). Germline assignment: CDR1 MDHEN and CDR2 SYDVKM. CDR3 length: 14 residues. V was cut by 7 bases and J by 2 bases, with 13 bases left in between. The variable domain in full, completed from reference TRBV28 and TRBJ2-3, reads DVKVTQSSRYLVKRTGEKVFLECVQDMDHENMFWYRQDPGLGLRLIYFSYDVKMKEKGDIPEGYSVSREKKERFSLILESASTNQTSMYLCASIMGGFTDTQYFGPGTRLTVL.

This clonotype has a count of ten or more. The chain has TRBV3-1 and TRBJ1-4; D is possibly TRBD1 (5 bases). The length of the CDR3 is 16 residues. Germline V gene sequence: CDR1 LGHDT, CDR2 YNNKEL (reference sequence). Trimming pared 3 bases from V and 0 bases from J, leaving 11 bases between. The DNA for the CDR3 is TGTGCCAGCAGCCAGCCGGGACGGTCAACTAATGAAAAACTGTTTTTT. Translation: CASSQPGRSTNEKLFF.

This clonotype has only a few counts. CDR3 region: CASSSRTSGETQYF. Here the CDR3 DNA reads TGCGCCAGCAGCTCTCGGACTAGCGGGGAGACCCAGTACTTC. The V gene is TRBV5-1, the J gene TRBJ2-5; TRBD2 matches 11 bases. Trimming at V came to 3 bases and at J to 5 bases, leaving 3 bases not matched to a gene. The CDR3 has 14 amino acids. Germline lookup yields CDR1 SGHRS and CDR2 YFSETQ.

This clonotype was counted at least ten times. The chain is built from TRBV2 and TRBJ2-2; D not certain. Trimming cost V 4 bases and J 0 bases, with 12 bases left between them. The length of the CDR3 is 16 residues. CDR1 and CDR2 from the germline V gene are SNHLY and FYNNEI. The CDR3 spells CASSGEPGANTGELFF. Written as DNA, the CDR3 is TGTGCCAGCAGTGGAGAACCGGGCGCGAACACCGGGGAGCTGTTTTTT.